What follows are 28 T cell receptor beta chains derived from one specimen sequenced in a study of spatial heterogeneity in lung cancer. The study, taken as a whole, reports: Higher tumor mutation counts went along with higher counts of expanded intratumoral alpha and beta TCRs.

Each CDR3 protein gets one entry after TCRdb re-called the 5' RACE reads with MiXCR. Counted here are almost 9,500 distinct CDR3 sequences, around 6.6% occurring once; the ten biggest clones make up 25% to 30%. Stated time point: sample taken at primary tumor resection. No antigen is known for these receptors. This specimen consisted of lung tumor tissue, obtained at surgery. The source of these receptors is a male donor with early-stage non-small cell lung cancer.

This clonotype was seen many times. The genes are TRBV12-3 or TRBV12-4 and TRBJ2-7, with 7 nucleotides matching TRBD1. V lost 1 base to trimming and J lost 4 bases; unmatched junction nucleotides: 4. The CDR3 covers 14 residues. Written as DNA, the CDR3 is TGTGCCAGCAGTTTAGGGACAGGAGTTTACGAGCAGTACTTC. As protein: CASSLGTGVYEQYF.

In this sample, this clonotype turned up many times. V is TRBV28 and J is TRBJ2-3, with 8 positions matching TRBD2. The V segment lost 3 bases and the J segment 5 bases; nucleotides outside the gene matches: 10. Looked up from germline, CDR1 is MDHEN and CDR2 is SYDVKM. The CDR3 is made up of 16 amino acids. CDR3 nucleotide sequence: TGTGCCAGCAGTTTTCACCGGGGGGGGGCCGGAGATACGCAGTATTTT. Amino acids: CASSFHRGGAGDTQYF.

This clonotype was seen at least ten times. The chain uses TRBV5-8 and TRBJ1-2, with D maybe TRBD1 (6 bases). Per the germline V gene, CDR1 is SGHTS and CDR2 is YDEGEE. Trimming cost V 2 bases and J 4 bases, with 15 bases left between them. The CDR3 has 15 residues. The CDR3 loop is CASSFIDRPTYGYTF. CDR3 DNA: TGTGCCAGCAGCTTCATAGACAGGCCGACCTATGGCTACACCTTC.

The genes are TRBV9 and TRBJ1-6; unclear D gene. The V and J ends lost 4 bases and 9 bases respectively, with 11 bases between them. Germline lookup yields CDR1 SGDLS and CDR2 YYNGEE. The CDR3 length is 13 residues. The CDR3 DNA is TGTGCCAGCAGCCGAGTGGAGGGTTCACCCCTCCACTTT. This gives the protein CASSRVEGSPLHF.

This clonotype was counted many times. The chain recombines TRBV5-6 with TRBJ1-4; D remains unclear. Trimming stripped 4 bases from V and 8 bases from J, with 15 bases between. The CDR3 has 14 residues. The germline V gene has CDR1 SGHDT and CDR2 YYEEEE. CDR3: CASSPEDSWEKLFF. CDR3 coding DNA: TGTGCCAGCAGCCCTGAAGACTCTTGGGAAAAACTGTTTTTT. Supplemented by reference TRBV5-6 and TRBJ1-4, the full variable domain reads DAGVTQSPTHLIKTRGQQVTLRCSPKSGHDTVSWYQQALGQGPQFIFQYYEEEERQRGNFPDRFSGHQFPNYSSELNVNALLLGDSALYLCASSPEDSWEKLFFGSGTQLSVL.

This clonotype was counted at least ten times. The gene calls are TRBV29-1 and TRBJ1-2; D is ambiguous. The germline CDR1 and CDR2 sequences are SQVTM and ANQGSEA. Trimming pared 0 bases from V and 8 bases from J, leaving 10 bases between. This CDR3 has 12 amino acids. CDR3 in amino acids: CSVEDPGEGYTF. The CDR3 region has the DNA TGCAGCGTTGAAGATCCTGGAGAAGGCTACACCTTC.

CDR3 loop: CASSLQGLGSPLHF. DNA for the CDR3: TGTGCCAGCAGTTTACAGGGTCTTGGTTCACCCCTCCACTTT. The chain carries TRBV12-3 or TRBV12-4 and TRBJ1-6, with a possible D match to TRBD1 (5 bases). Trimming cost V 2 bases and J 9 bases, with 11 bases left between them. The length of the CDR3 is 14 residues.

Within the sample, this clonotype is medium-sized. The rearrangement links TRBV29-1 to TRBJ1-5; TRBD1 matches at 7 bases. This CDR3 region has 13 residues. V was pared by 6 bases and J by 4 bases, with 6 bases of the junction left unmatched. CDR1 and CDR2 from the germline V gene are SQVTM and ANQGSEA. The CDR3 here is CSVRDSLNQPQHF. The CDR3 region has the DNA TGCAGCGTCCGGGACAGTCTTAATCAGCCCCAGCATTTT. The full variable domain, completed using reference TRBV29-1 and TRBJ1-5, is SAVISQKPSRDICQRGTSLTIQCQVDSQVTMMFWYRQQPGQSLTLIATANQGSEATYESGFVIDKFPISRPNLTFSTLTVSNMSPEDSSIYLCSVRDSLNQPQHFGDGTRLSIL.

This clonotype was counted only a few times. This chain uses TRBV3-1 with TRBJ1-1; D might be TRBD1 (5 bases). The CDR3 runs 14 residues. Germline loops: CDR1 LGHDT, CDR2 YNNKEL (reference sequence). The V and J ends lost 2 bases and 1 base respectively, with 8 bases between them. This CDR3 reads CASSQNRRNTEAFF. CDR3 coding DNA: TGTGCCAGCAGCCAAAACAGGAGGAACACTGAAGCTTTCTTT.

This chain uses TRBV20-1 with TRBJ2-3; possibly TRBD1 for D (7 bases). V lost 6 bases to trimming and J lost 1 base, with 17 bases between them. The germline V gene has CDR1 DFQATT and CDR2 SNEGSKA (reference sequence). The CDR3 loop spans 15 amino acids. CDR3 sequence reads: CSAWSRDRGTDTQYF. The DNA for the CDR3 is TGCAGTGCGTGGTCGCGGGACAGAGGCACAGATACGCAGTATTTT.

This clonotype was seen ten or more times. V gene TRBV7-6 combines with J gene TRBJ2-7; D unresolved. This CDR3 region has 15 residues. Trimming pared 5 bases from V and 1 base from J, leaving 15 bases between. CDR1 and CDR2 from the germline V gene are SGHVS and FNYEAQ. The CDR3 DNA is TGTGCCAGCAGCCGCACGGTCGGCACGTCCTACGAGCAGTACTTC. Encoded protein: CASSRTVGTSYEQYF.

This clonotype was detected many times. The chain has TRBV7-3 and TRBJ1-1, with D unresolved. V shed 2 bases and J shed 4 bases, with 8 bases lying between them. The CDR3 has 13 amino acids. The germline V gene encodes CDR1 SGHTA and CDR2 FQGTGA. CDR3 in DNA: TGTGCCAGCAGCTTAGAGAGAAGCACTGAAGCTTTCTTT. Protein sequence: CASSLERSTEAFF.

This clonotype appeared many times. This sequence joins TRBV7-9 and TRBJ1-6; perhaps TRBD1 as D (5 bases). Trimming pared 4 bases from V and 3 bases from J, leaving 13 bases between. This CDR3 comprises 16 residues. The V gene's germline CDR1 is SEHNR and CDR2 FQNEAQ (reference sequence). CDR3: CASSYPTVSYNSPLHF. CDR3 sequence (DNA): TGTGCCAGCAGCTACCCGACAGTTAGCTATAATTCACCCCTCCACTTT.

The J gene is TRBJ2-3, the V gene TRBV12-3 or TRBV12-4; 9 nucleotides agree with TRBD1. CDR3 size: 16 residues. V was clipped by 3 bases and J by 4 bases; unmatched bases: 8. The CDR3: CASSLVPGQGPDTQYF. CDR3 coding DNA: TGTGCCAGCAGTTTGGTCCCGGGACAGGGTCCAGATACGCAGTATTTT.

This sequence joins TRBV10-1 and TRBJ2-2; 11 bases line up with TRBD1. This CDR3 has 14 amino acids. V gave up 6 bases and J gave up 3 bases; unmatched junction bases: 0. Germline CDR1 reads WNHNN; CDR2 reads SYGVQD (reference sequence). The CDR3 nucleotides read TGCGCCAGCAGGGGACAGGGGGACACCGGGGAGCTGTTTTTT. As protein: CASRGQGDTGELFF.

A few counts support this clonotype. This rearrangement joins TRBV20-1 to TRBJ1-1; D is ambiguous. This CDR3 is 11 amino acids long. The germline V gene has CDR1 DFQATT and CDR2 SNEGSKA (reference sequence). V was trimmed by 3 bases and J by 7 bases, leaving 9 bases between them. The DNA of the CDR3 is TGCAGTGCTAGCCCCTGGGGTGAAGCTTTCTTT. Translation gives CSASPWGEAFF.

This clonotype was counted ten times or more. The J gene is TRBJ1-2, the V gene TRBV5-5, with a tentative D call TRBD1 (5 bases). The germline gives CDR1 SGHKS, CDR2 YYEKEE (reference sequence). V lost 5 bases, J lost 10 bases, and 21 bases lay in between. The CDR3 spans 14 residues. Here the CDR3 reads CASSRWGRQDDYTF. The CDR3 nucleotides read TGTGCCAGCAGTAGATGGGGACGCCAAGACGACTACACCTTC.

This clonotype was detected only a few times. The chain has TRBV18 and TRBJ1-6; weak D call: TRBD1 (6 bases). V was trimmed by 0 bases and J by 10 bases, leaving 13 bases between them. The CDR3 spans 15 residues. CDR1 and CDR2 from the germline V gene are KGHSH and LQKENI. The CDR3 loop reads CASSPPDAGTSPLHF. The CDR3 coding sequence is TGTGCCAGCTCACCACCTGATGCAGGGACATCACCCCTCCACTTT.

This clonotype was detected only once. The rearrangement links TRBV10-3 to TRBJ2-3; no clear D gene. Trimming pared 9 bases from V and 6 bases from J, leaving 13 bases between. CDR3 length: 12 residues. Germline V gene data show CDR1 as ENHRY and CDR2 as SYGVKD. CDR3 amino acids: CAIDGDSDTQYF. The DNA of the CDR3 is TGTGCCATAGATGGGGATTCGGATACGCAGTATTTT.

Many counts were recorded for this clonotype. The chain carries TRBV20-1 and TRBJ1-5; D gene uncertain. The CDR3 loop spans 13 amino acids. Germline lookup yields CDR1 DFQATT and CDR2 SNEGSKA (reference sequence). V was pared by 4 bases and J by 7 bases, with 14 bases between. This CDR3 reads CSATTLPGQPQHF. In DNA form, the CDR3 reads TGCAGTGCTACGACACTCCCTGGGCAGCCCCAGCATTTT.

The rearrangement joins TRBV29-1 to TRBJ2-6; TRBD2 might be the D (7 bases). V shed 6 bases and J shed 0 bases, with 9 bases lying between them. CDR3 length equals 14 residues. Germline CDR1 SQVTM, CDR2 ANQGSEA. CDR3: CSVRGASGANVLTF. The CDR3, as DNA: TGCAGCGTCCGGGGGGCCTCTGGGGCCAACGTCCTGACTTTC.

The CDR3 DNA is TGTGCCAGCAGCCAAGCGTTTACAGATACGCAGTATTTT. It encodes CASSQAFTDTQYF. V is TRBV4-2 and J is TRBJ2-3; no clear D gene. V was trimmed by 1 base and J by 3 bases, leaving 5 bases between them. Germline lookup yields CDR1 LGHNA and CDR2 YNFKEQ. CDR3 length: 13 amino acids.

The chain carries TRBV29-1 and TRBJ2-1; TRBD2 matches 8 bases. V lost 7 bases and J lost 3; bases outside the gene matches: 5. This CDR3 contains 13 residues. CDR1 and CDR2 from the germline V gene are SQVTM and ANQGSEA. CDR3 nucleotides: TGCAGCGCCGGGGGGGCCTACTACAATGAGCAGTTCTTC. This sequence encodes CSAGGAYYNEQFF.

This clonotype has a count of ten or more. The chain couples TRBV24-1 to TRBJ1-2; 8 positions agree with TRBD1. Germline V gene data show CDR1 as KGHDR and CDR2 as SFDVKD. V lost 4 bases, J lost 3 bases, and 6 bases stayed unmatched. The CDR3 totals 15 residues. Here the CDR3 DNA reads TGTGCCACCAGTGACACGACAGGGGCCTACTATGGCTACACCTTC. This encodes CATSDTTGAYYGYTF.

This clonotype was seen many times. The chain has TRBV3-1 and TRBJ2-7, with 10 positions matching TRBD1. The V and J ends lost 4 bases and 4 bases, in that order; junction bases with no gene match: 1. This CDR3 has 13 amino acids. Germline loops: CDR1 LGHDT, CDR2 YNNKEL (reference sequence). The CDR3 spells CASSPGQGYEQYF. The CDR3 coding sequence is TGTGCCAGCAGCCCGGGACAGGGGTACGAGCAGTACTTC.

Ten or more counts support this clonotype. The genes are TRBV11-2 and TRBJ1-1, with TRBD1 identical over 8 bases. This CDR3 has 14 amino acids. Unmatched junction bases numbered 7, after V lost 5 bases and J lost 5 bases. Germline CDR1 is SGHAT and CDR2 is FQNNGV. The CDR3 spells CASSTTRGRTEAFF. As DNA, the CDR3 is TGTGCCAGCAGCACGACCAGGGGGCGGACTGAAGCTTTCTTT.

The V and J genes are TRBV5-1 and TRBJ2-7; TRBD2 aligns across 13 bases. The germline CDR1 and CDR2 sequences are SGHRS and YFSETQ. Unmatched junction bases numbered 4, after V lost 4 bases and J lost 6 bases. This CDR3 spans 14 amino acids. CDR3 amino acids: CASSLRTSGGEQYF. As DNA, the CDR3 is TGCGCCAGCAGCCTTCGGACTAGCGGGGGCGAGCAGTACTTC.

This clonotype is termed large. The gene calls are TRBV6-5 and TRBJ2-1, with a weak D call TRBD2 (6 bases). Germline values: CDR1 MNHEY, CDR2 SVGAGI. The CDR3 totals 14 residues. The V end lost 5 bases, the J end lost 3 bases, and 11 bases lay between the germline ends. CDR3 DNA sequence: TGTGCCAGCAGTCCCCGGGGGAGCTACAATGAGCAGTTCTTC. Its translation: CASSPRGSYNEQFF.